The TCR beta chain described here comes from a study of neurological immune-mediated disorders. General study results and limits: The greatest TCR clonal expansion appeared in HTLV-1-associated myelopathy and the smallest, falling below healthy controls, in multiple sclerosis. TCR-beta repertoires seemed private in all groups, with no expanded CDR3 amino acid sequences shared. Clinical features showed no association with the multiple sclerosis repertoire cluster, and MRI features showed none either.

This clonotype was counted ten times or more. The antigen is unknown. As for the cDNA, it was generated by 5'RACE with 10-nucleotide random UMIs. MiXCR was run by TCRdb on the 5' RACE reads, yielding one entry per CDR3 protein. The table lists under 45,000 distinct CDR3 sequences, about 2.3% of them singletons, with about 2.4% in the top ten. Germline-derived CDR1 and CDR2 are LGHNA and YSLEER. The ends were cut back, 0 bases at V and 3 bases at J, with 12 bases in the middle. The length of the CDR3 is 15 residues. Specimen: PBMCs. The chain links TRBV4-3 to TRBJ2-7; D gene unclear. This sequence originates from a middle-aged man with multiple sclerosis. The CDR3 nucleotides are TGCGCCAGCAGCCAAGATTATTTGGGAATCTACGAGCAGTACTTC. Translation: CASSQDYLGIYEQYF.